A selection of T cell receptor beta chains follows, all from one sample in a study of technical replicates of blood from several donors. Clones were sequenced by immunoSEQ multiplex PCR, and TCRdb holds only the in-frame ones, with some missing. The sample includes approximately 73,000 clones, roughly 96% of them seen just once. The sample was T cells isolated from PBMCs. These receptors were obtained from a human donor in good health. Both conserved end residues are part of each CDR3. Clone sizes are given selectively: once, few, many, or a class where the clone is expanded.

clone size	V gene	CDR3 protein
.	TRBV14	CASSQVGRDNEQFF
.	TRBV6-5	CASSALGVAKETQYF
.	TRBV27	CASSLQGSFSADTQYF
.	TRBV19	CASQEPRSYEQYF
.	TRBV5-8	CASSLGTGREQYF
.	TRBV9	CASRSSSTDTQYF
.	TRBV27	CASSRWDRGYGYTF
.	TRBV6-5	CASSYSGAYNEKLFF
.	TRBV5-4	CASSLVYGRVTGANVLTF
.	TRBV30	CALDRGENQPQHF
.	TRBV19	CASTLGGYGEAFF
.	TRBV5-1	CASSNRGTEAFF
.	TRBV2	CASKDSREDTQYF
.	TRBV7-9	CASRPSGDYGYTF
.	TRBV30	CAWGRGIQPQHF
.	TRBV9	CASSVGHINTEAFF
.	TRBV5-6	CASSLGRQGGHGYTF
.	TRBV9	CASSVEASGSYEQYF
.	TRBV29-1	CSVGVGDRDQPQHF
.	TRBV6-1	CASSESWKGTTIYEQYF
.	TRBV6-5	CASSYEQTGDGYTF
.	TRBV6-6	CASSYRTGGAGELFF
.	TRBV28	CASSTHPGQSYGYTF
.	TRBV6-1	CASNPTRGQPQHF
.	TRBV27	CASSLSSGRAYEQYF
.	TRBV15	CATSRGRLQETQYF
once	TRBV19	CASSAQGLADYEQYF
.	TRBV9	CASSVGRGDQPQHF
.	TRBV4-2	CASSQDLDTYNEQFF
.	TRBV5-1	CASSPDTQRLYEQYF
.	TRBV25-1	CASSEPTERGSKNIQYF
.	TRBV5-4	CASGGNAGELFF
.	TRBV4-2	CASSQGRTSGSFYNEQFF
.	TRBV28	CASSFGLAGAYNEQFF
.	TRBV5-1	CASSSGLAGGPWDEQFF
.	TRBV6-6	CASSYVQSEQFF
once	TRBV4-1	CASSQDQKDRTRSEAFF
.	TRBV9	CASSGGLGTYEQYF
.	TRBV30	CAWSVDSGFYGYTF
.	TRBV25-1	CASTYSNEKLFF
.	TRBV25-1	CAEPPISPSAEISYEQYF
.	TRBV29-1	CSVERGTTKNIQYF
.	TRBV11-2	CASSPGLDGYEQYF
few	TRBV30	CAWSGPGGAEGYTF
.	TRBV19	CASRQAGYSYEQYF
.	TRBV28	CASSRPGDQYGYTF
.	TRBV6-1	CASSADGDRGSEKLFF
.	TRBV29-1	CSVENRASYGYTF
.	TRBV2	CASSEAGTSMDEQFF
once	TRBV5-1	CASSLVMVAGYNEQFF
.	TRBV7-9	CASSSPLQGPNTEAFF
.	TRBV6-5	CASSSGQGNQPQHF
.	TRBV19	CASSIVTAKDTQYF
.	TRBV2	CASRRLLSYEQYF